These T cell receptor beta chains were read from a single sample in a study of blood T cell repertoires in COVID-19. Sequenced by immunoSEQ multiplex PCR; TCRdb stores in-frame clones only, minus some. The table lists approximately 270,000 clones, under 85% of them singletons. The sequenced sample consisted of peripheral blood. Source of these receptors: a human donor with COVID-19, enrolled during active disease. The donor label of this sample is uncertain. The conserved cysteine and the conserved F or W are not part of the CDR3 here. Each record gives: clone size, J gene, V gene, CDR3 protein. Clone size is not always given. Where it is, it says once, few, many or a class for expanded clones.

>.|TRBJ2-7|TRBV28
ASSLSLRGSLYEQY
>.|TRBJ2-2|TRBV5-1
ASSLGGQGHPGELF
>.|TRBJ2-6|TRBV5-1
ASSLDLDTGSGANVLT
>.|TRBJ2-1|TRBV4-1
ASSQDQGLVQNEQF
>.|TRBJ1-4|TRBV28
ASSLGGQGEELF
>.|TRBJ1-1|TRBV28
ASSLIQENTEAF
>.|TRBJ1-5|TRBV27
ASRAYYSNQPQH
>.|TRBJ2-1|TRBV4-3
ASSQDLRQGGGHSEQF
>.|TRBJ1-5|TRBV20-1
SASRGTGNQPQH
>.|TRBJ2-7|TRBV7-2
ASRGLLYEQY
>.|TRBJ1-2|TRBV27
ASKTVANYGYT
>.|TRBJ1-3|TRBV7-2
ASSSPPGLNTIY
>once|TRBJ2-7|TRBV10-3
AITPGQQLPRDEQY